What follows is one T cell receptor beta chain and its context. Its antigen is currently unknown. CDR1 is DFQATT, CDR2 SNEGSKA, per germline (reference sequence). This CDR3 is built from 13 residues. Trimming left V 5 bases short and J 4 bases short, with 15 bases between. This record comes from a study of blood T cells in healthy people across ages. Points from the study as a whole: PBMCs left unsorted prevented a conclusive naive versus antigen-experienced comparison.

The authors ran a second PCR of roughly 6 to 12 cycles using a sample-barcoded 5' primer and a J-beta primer mix. MiXCR was run by TCRdb on the 5' RACE reads, yielding one entry per CDR3 protein. The profile shows roughly 1.9 million distinct CDR3 sequences, approximately 40% of them singletons. It was ten milliliters of peripheral blood that were drawn from each donor. Each sample provided at least 6 micrograms of extracted total RNA. The origin of this receptor is a human donor in good health. This chain connects TRBV20-1 to TRBJ2-7, with D hard to call. The specimen sequenced was blood. In nucleotides, the CDR3 is TGCAGTGCTTGGGTCCCAAAGGGTTACGAGCAGTACTTC. This translates into CSAWVPKGYEQYF.